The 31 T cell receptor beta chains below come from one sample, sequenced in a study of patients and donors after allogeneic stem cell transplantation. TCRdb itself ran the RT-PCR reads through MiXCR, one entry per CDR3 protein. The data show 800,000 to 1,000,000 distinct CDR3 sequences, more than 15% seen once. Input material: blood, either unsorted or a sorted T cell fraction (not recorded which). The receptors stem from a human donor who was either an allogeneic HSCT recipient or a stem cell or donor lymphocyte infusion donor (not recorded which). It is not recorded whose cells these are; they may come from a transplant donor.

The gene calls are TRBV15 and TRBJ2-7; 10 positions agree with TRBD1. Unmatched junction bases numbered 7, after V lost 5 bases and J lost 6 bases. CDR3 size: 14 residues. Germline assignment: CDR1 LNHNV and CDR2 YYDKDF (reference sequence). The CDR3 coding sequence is TGTGCCACCAGCGCCACCGGGACAGGGGCCGAGCAGTACTTC. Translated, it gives CATSATGTGAEQYF.

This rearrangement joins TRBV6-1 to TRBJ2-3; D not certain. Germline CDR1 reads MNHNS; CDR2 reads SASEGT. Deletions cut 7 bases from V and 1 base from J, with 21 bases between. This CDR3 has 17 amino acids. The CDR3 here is CASIPPRRSQGTDTQYF. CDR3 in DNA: TGTGCCAGCATCCCTCCCAGGCGGAGTCAGGGCACAGATACGCAGTATTTT.

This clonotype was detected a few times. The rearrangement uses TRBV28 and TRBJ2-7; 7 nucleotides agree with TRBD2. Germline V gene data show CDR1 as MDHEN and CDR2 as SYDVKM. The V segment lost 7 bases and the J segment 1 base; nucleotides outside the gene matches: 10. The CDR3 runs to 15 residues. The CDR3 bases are TGTGCCAGCACCGAGGGGAGGGTTAAGTCCTACGAGCAGTACTTC. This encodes CASTEGRVKSYEQYF.

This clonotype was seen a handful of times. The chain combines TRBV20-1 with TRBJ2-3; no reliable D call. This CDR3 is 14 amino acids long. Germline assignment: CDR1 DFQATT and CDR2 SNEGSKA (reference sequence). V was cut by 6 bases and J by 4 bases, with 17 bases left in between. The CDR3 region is CSAFQGIGADTQYF. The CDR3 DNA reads TGCAGTGCCTTCCAAGGGATAGGAGCAGATACGCAGTATTTT.

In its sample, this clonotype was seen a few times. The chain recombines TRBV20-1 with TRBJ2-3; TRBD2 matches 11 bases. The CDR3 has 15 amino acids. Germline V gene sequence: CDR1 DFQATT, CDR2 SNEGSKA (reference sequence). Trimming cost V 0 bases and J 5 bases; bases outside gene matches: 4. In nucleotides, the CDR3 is TGCAGTGCTAGAGACTTAGCGGGAGGGATAGATACGCAGTATTTT. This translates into CSARDLAGGIDTQYF.

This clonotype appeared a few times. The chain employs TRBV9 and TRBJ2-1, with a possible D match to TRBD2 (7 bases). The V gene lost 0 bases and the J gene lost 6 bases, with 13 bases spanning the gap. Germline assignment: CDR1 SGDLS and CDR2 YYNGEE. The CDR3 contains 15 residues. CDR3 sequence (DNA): TGTGCCAGCAGCGTAGATCGGGGGGCTACCAATGAGCAGTTCTTC. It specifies CASSVDRGATNEQFF.

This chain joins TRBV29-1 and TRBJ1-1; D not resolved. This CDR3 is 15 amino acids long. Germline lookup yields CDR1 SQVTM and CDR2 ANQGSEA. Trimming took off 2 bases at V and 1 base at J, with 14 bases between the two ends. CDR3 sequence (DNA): TGCAGCGTTGAATACCACCCTGTAGGGAACACTGAAGCTTTCTTT. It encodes CSVEYHPVGNTEAFF.

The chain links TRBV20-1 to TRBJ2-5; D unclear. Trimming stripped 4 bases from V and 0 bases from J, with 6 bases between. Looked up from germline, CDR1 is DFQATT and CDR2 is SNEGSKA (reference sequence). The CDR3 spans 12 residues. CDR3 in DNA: TGCAGTGCTACGACACACCAAGAGACCCAGTACTTC. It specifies CSATTHQETQYF.

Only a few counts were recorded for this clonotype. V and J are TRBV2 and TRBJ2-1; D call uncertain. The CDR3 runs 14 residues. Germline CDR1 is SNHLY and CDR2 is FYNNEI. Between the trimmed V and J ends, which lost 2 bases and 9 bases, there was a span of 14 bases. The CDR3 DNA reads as TGTGCCAGCAGTGAAACTTTCCCGAGTGGTGAGCAGTTCTTC. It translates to CASSETFPSGEQFF.

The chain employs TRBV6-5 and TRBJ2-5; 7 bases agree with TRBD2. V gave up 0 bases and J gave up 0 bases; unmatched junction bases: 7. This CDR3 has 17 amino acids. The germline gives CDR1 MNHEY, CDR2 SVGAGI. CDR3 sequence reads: CASSYSPGAGYQETQYF. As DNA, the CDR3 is TGTGCCAGCAGTTACTCCCCGGGAGCGGGGTACCAAGAGACCCAGTACTTC.

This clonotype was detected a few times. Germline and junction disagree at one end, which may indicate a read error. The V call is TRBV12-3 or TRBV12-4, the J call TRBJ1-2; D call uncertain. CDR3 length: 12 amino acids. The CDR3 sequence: CASSLTPIGSTF. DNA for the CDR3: TGTGCCAGCAGTCTTACCCCGATTGGCTCCACCTTC.

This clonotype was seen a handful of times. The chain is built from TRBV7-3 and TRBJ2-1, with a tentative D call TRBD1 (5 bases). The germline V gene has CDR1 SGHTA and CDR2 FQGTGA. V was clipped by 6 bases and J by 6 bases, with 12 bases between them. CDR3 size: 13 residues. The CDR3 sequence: CASRYTGSNEQFF. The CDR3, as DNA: TGTGCCAGCAGGTATACAGGATCCAATGAGCAGTTCTTC.

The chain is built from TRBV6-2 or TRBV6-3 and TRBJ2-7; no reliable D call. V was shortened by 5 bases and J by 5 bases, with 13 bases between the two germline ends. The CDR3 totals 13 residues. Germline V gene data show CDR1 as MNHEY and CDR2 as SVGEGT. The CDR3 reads CASSPGSSHEQYF. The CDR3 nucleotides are TGTGCCAGCAGTCCCGGATCCTCGCACGAGCAGTACTTC.

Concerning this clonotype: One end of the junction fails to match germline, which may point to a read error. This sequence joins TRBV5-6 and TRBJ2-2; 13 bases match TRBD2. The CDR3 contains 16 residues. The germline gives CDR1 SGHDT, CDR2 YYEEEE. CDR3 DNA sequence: TGTGCCAACCCACTAGCGGGAGGGCCGAAAACCGGGGAGCTGTTTTTT. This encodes CANPLAGGPKTGELFF.

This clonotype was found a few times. CDR3 DNA: TGTGCCAGCAGTCCCACCGGGACTAGGAGAGGGGGGGAGACCCAGTACTTC. Amino acid sequence: CASSPTGTRRGGETQYF. V is TRBV12-3 or TRBV12-4 and J is TRBJ2-5, with 8 positions matching TRBD2. With 5 bases clipped from V and 5 bases from J, the junction kept 16 bases outside the gene matches. The CDR3 consists of 17 residues.

The CDR3: CASSYPASGGSGELFF. CDR3 nucleotide sequence: TGTGCCAGCAGTTACCCGGCTAGCGGGGGCTCCGGGGAGCTGTTTTTT. The chain recombines TRBV6-2 or TRBV6-3 with TRBJ2-2; 10 positions agree with TRBD2. V lost 2 bases, J lost 6 bases, and 6 bases stayed unmatched. There are 16 residues in the CDR3. Germline CDR1 reads MNHEY; CDR2 reads SVGEGT.

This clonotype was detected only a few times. The CDR3 here is CASSFGLSPIKNIQYF. CDR3 in DNA: TGTGCCAGCAGCTTTGGGCTTTCCCCTATCAAAAACATTCAGTACTTC. The V gene is TRBV11-2, the J gene TRBJ2-4; D unresolved. Germline values: CDR1 SGHAT, CDR2 FQNNGV. V gave up 3 bases and J gave up 3 bases, with 15 bases separating them. The CDR3 consists of 16 residues.

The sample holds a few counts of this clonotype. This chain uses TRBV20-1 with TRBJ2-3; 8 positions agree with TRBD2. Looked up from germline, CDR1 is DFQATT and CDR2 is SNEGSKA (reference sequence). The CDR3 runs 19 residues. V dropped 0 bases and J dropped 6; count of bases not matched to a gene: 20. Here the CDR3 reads CSARDSGKRGPDTLDTQYF. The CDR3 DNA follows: TGCAGTGCTAGAGATTCGGGCAAGCGGGGGCCAGATACCTTGGATACGCAGTATTTT.

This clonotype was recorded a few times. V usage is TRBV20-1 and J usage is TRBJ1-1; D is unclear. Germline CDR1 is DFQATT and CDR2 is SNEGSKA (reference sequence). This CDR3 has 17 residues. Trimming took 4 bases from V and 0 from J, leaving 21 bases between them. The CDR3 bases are TGCAGTGCTATTGCCCCCGGGGAGGGATTAATGAACACTGAAGCTTTCTTT. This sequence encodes CSAIAPGEGLMNTEAFF.

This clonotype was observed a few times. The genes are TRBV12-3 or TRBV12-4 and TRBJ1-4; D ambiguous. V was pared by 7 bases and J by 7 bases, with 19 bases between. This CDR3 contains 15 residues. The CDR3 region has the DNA TGTGCCAGCACCCAGACCCGGGTGTGGGGTGAAAAACTGTTTTTT. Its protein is CASTQTRVWGEKLFF.

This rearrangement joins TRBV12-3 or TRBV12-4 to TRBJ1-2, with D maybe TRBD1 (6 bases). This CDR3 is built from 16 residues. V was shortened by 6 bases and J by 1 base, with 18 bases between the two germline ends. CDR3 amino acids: CASRGEGGVGNYGYTF. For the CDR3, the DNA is TGTGCCAGCAGAGGGGAGGGGGGAGTGGGTAACTATGGCTACACCTTC.

CDR3 DNA: TGCAGTGCGCAAACCCCCCTAAGGGGCGACGAGCAGTACTTC. Amino acids: CSAQTPLRGDEQYF. The rearrangement joins TRBV20-1 to TRBJ2-7, with D perhaps TRBD1 (5 bases). V dropped 6 bases and J dropped 5 bases, with 20 bases sitting between them. Germline lookup yields CDR1 DFQATT and CDR2 SNEGSKA (reference sequence). The CDR3 length is 14 residues.

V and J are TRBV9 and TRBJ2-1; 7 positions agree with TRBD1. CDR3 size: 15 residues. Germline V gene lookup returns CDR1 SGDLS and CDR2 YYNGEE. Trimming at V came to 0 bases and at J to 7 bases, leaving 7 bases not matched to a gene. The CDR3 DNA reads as TGTGCCAGCAGCGTAGGACCCGGCAGGGGGAATGAGCAGTTCTTC. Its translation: CASSVGPGRGNEQFF. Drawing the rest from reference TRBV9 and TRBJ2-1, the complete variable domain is DSGVTQTPKHLITATGQRVTLRCSPRSGDLSVYWYQQSLDQGLQFLIQYYNGEERAKGNILERFSAQQFPDLHSELNLSSLELGDSALYFCASSVGPGRGNEQFFGPGTRLTVL.

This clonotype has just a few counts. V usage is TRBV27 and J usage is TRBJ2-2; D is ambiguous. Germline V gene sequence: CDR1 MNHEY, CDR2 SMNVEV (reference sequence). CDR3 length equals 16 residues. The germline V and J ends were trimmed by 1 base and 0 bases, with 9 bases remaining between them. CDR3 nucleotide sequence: TGTGCCAGCAGTTTATTAAGCCCTACGAACACCGGGGAGCTGTTTTTT. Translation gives CASSLLSPTNTGELFF.

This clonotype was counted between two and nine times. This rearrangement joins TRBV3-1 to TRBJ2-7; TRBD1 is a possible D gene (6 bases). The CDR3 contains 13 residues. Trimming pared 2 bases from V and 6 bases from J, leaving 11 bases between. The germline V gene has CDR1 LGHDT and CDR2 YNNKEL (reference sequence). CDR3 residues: CASSQSLGAEQYF. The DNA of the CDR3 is TGTGCCAGCAGCCAATCTTTGGGGGCCGAGCAGTACTTC.

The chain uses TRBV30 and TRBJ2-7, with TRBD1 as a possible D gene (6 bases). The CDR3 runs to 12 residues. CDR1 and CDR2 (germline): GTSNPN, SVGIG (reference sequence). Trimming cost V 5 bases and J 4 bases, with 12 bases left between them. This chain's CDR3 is CAWGDRLYEQYF. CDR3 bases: TGTGCCTGGGGTGACAGGCTTTACGAGCAGTACTTC.

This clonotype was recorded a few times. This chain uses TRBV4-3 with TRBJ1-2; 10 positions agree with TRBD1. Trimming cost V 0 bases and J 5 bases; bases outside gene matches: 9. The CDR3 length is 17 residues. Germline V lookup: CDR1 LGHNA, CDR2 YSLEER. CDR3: CASSQDGLGQGIYGYTF. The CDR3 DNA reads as TGCGCCAGCAGCCAAGATGGTTTGGGACAGGGGATTTATGGCTACACCTTC.

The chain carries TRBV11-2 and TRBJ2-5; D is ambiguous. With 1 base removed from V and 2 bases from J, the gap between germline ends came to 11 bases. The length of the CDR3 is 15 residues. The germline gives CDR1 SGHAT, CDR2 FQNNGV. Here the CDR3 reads CASSLGQIRQETQYF. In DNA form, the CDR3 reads TGTGCCAGCAGCTTAGGGCAGATAAGACAAGAGACCCAGTACTTC.

The CDR3 nucleotides are TGTGCCACAGGGTCTCCCGGGGCCAACGTCCTGACTTTC. Protein sequence: CATGSPGANVLTF. V gene TRBV24-1 combines with J gene TRBJ2-6, with D unclear. V lost 10 bases, J lost 4 bases, and 10 bases lay in between. The CDR3 runs to 13 residues. The germline gives CDR1 KGHDR, CDR2 SFDVKD.

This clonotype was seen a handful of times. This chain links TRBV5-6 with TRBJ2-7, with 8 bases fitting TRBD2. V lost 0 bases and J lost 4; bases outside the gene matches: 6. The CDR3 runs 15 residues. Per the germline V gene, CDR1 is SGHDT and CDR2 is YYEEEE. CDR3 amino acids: CASSLAGLGGYEQYF. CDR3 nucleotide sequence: TGTGCCAGCAGCTTGGCGGGACTAGGCGGGTACGAGCAGTACTTC. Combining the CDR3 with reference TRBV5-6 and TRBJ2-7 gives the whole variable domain DAGVTQSPTHLIKTRGQQVTLRCSPKSGHDTVSWYQQALGQGPQFIFQYYEEEERQRGNFPDRFSGHQFPNYSSELNVNALLLGDSALYLCASSLAGLGGYEQYFGPGTRLTVT.

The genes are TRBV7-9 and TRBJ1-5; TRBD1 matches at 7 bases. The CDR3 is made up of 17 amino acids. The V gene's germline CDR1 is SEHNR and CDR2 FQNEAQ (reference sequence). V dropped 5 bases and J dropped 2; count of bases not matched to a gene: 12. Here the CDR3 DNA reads TGTGCCAGCAGCGCCCGACAGGGCCCGCGGGGCAATCAGCCCCAGCATTTT. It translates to CASSARQGPRGNQPQHF.